This T cell receptor beta chain was identified during a study of Graves' ophthalmopathy and Graves' hyperthyroidism. The V end was cut by 7 bases, the J end by 4 bases, with 22 bases between. The CDR3 runs to 17 residues. The germline V gene encodes CDR1 SGHAT and CDR2 FQDESV (reference sequence). Beta-chain TCR CDR3 regions were amplified from RNA transcripts. In the first round, RT-PCR was carried out with HTBI primers, and a multiplex PCR formed the second round. TCRdb processed the multiplex PCR reads anew with MiXCR; each CDR3 protein has one entry. Here the sample spans 600,000 to 700,000 distinct CDR3 sequences, just over 40% being singletons. With a duration under 3 months, ophthalmopathy in the donors showed moderate-to-severe activity, CAS ≥3 and NOSPECS ≥4. Certain patients were not enrolled. These were patients with other autoimmune diseases, uncontrolled infections, pregnancy or lactation. Each diagnosis was determined on the basis of clinical symptoms, serum thyroxine, TRAb, thyroid ultrasound and orbital computed tomography. The PBMCs were taken from approximately 11 ml of fresh peripheral blood.

The V call is TRBV11-1, the J call TRBJ2-2; D might be TRBD2 (5 bases). The sequenced material came from peripheral blood. This clonotype was sampled from an adult man with Graves' ophthalmopathy. The CDR3 DNA reads as TGTGCCAGCAAAGGGAATTTGGGAGCTGTAGGCACCGGGGAGCTGTTTTTT. It translates to CASKGNLGAVGTGELFF.